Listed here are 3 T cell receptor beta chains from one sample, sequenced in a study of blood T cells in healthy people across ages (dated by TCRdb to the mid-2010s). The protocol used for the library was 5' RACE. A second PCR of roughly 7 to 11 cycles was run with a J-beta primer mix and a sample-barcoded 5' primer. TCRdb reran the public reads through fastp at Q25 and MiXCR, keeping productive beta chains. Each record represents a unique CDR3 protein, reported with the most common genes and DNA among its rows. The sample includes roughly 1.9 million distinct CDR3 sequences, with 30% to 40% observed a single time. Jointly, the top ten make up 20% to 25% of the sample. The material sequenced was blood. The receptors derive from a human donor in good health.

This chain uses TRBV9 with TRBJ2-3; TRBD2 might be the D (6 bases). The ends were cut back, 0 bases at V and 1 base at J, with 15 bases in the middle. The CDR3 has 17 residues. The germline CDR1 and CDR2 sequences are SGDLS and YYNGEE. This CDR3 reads CASSVDPGRYGTDTQYF. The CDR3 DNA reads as TGTGCCAGCAGCGTAGACCCCGGGAGATACGGCACAGATACGCAGTATTTT.

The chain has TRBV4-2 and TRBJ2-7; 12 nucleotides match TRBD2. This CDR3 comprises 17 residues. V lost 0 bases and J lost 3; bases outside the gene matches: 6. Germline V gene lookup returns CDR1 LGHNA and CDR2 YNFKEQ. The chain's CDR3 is CASSQEMASGGVYEQYF. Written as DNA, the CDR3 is TGTGCCAGCAGCCAAGAAATGGCTAGCGGGGGGGTCTACGAGCAGTACTTC.

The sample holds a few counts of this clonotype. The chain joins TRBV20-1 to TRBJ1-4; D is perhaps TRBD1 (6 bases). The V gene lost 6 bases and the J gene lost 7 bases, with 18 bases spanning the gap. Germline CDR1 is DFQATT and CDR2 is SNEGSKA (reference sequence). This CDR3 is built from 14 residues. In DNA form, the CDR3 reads TGCAGTGCCCACAGAGGGGGGGCTGTTGAAAAACTGTTTTTT. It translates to CSAHRGGAVEKLFF.